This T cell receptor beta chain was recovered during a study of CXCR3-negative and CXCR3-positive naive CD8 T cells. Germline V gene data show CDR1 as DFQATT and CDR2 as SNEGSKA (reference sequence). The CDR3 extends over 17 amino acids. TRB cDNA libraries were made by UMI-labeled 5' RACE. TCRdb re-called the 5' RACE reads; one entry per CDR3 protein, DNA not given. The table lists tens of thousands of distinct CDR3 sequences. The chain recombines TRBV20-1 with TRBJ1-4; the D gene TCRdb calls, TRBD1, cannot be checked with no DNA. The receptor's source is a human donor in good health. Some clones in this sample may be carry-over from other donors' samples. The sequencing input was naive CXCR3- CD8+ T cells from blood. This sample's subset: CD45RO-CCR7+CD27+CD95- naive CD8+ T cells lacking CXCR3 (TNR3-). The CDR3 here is CSARDGGTVATNEKLFF.